This T cell receptor (beta chain) was observed in a study of T-cell memory formation after mild COVID-19. Broader study findings: Balance between CD4 and CD8 was seen in clones contracting day 15 to 85, and a CD4+ lean was seen in later expanders.

Trimming took 2 bases from V and 0 from J; bases not matched to a gene: 6. Looked up from germline, CDR1 is SGHTA and CDR2 is FQGTGA. There are 18 residues in the CDR3. With respect to this clonotype: Its antigen is still unknown.

Each CDR3 protein gets one entry after TCRdb re-called the 5' RACE reads with MiXCR. The sample records 150,000 or so distinct CDR3 sequences, more than 14% being singletons. Sequencing input: PBMCs or a T cell subset sorted from them (not recorded which). This chain connects TRBV7-3 to TRBJ2-1; 11 nucleotides match TRBD1. This receptor was taken from an adult woman who had mild COVID-19 (a few samples of this study predate the infection). Cell type and time point are not known. CDR3: CASSLGQGAPRSYNEQFF. The CDR3 coding sequence is TGTGCCAGCAGCTTAGGACAGGGGGCCCCCCGCTCCTACAATGAGCAGTTCTTC.